The rows below give T cell receptor beta chains drawn from one sample of a study of post-analysis software for immune sequencing data. MiXCR was run by TCRdb on the PCR reads, yielding one entry per CDR3 protein. The sample records about 540,000 distinct CDR3 sequences, about a third being singletons. The specimen was blood. The origin of the receptors is a girl aged 2-17 years with multiple sclerosis. The CDR3 runs from the conserved cysteine through the conserved F or W. D genes are given only for firm matches. The size of a clone is reported for some rows only, either as once, few or many, or as a class for expanded clones.

.,.,TRBJ2-1,TRBV7-2,TGTGCCGGCAGCCAGAACCGCGGTGAGCAGTTCTTC,CAGSQNRGEQFF
.,TRBD1,TRBJ1-2,TRBV5-1,TGCGCCAGCAGCAAGACAGGGGCTGGGGCCGGCTACACCTTC,CASSKTGAGAGYTF
few,.,TRBJ1-1,TRBV12-3/TRBV12-4,TGTGCCAGCGGTCGTCTGAACACTGAAGCTTTCTTT,CASGRLNTEAFF
.,.,TRBJ1-2,TRBV5-1,TGCGCCAGCAGCTTCAGAGGGGTAGGCGGCTACACCTTC,CASSFRGVGGYTF
.,TRBD1,TRBJ2-2,TRBV6-1,TGTGCCAGCAGCCGCGGGACAGGCGGGACCGGGGAGCTGTTTTTT,CASSRGTGGTGELFF
.,TRBD1,TRBJ1-1,TRBV5-1,TGCGCCAGGTCGACAGGGACGGTGGAAGCTTTCTTT,CARSTGTVEAFF
.,.,TRBJ1-2,TRBV19,TGTGCCAGTGAAAAGTGGGGGATCAGCTATGGCTACACCTTC,CASEKWGISYGYTF
.,.,TRBJ2-5,TRBV6-1,TGTGCCAGCAGTGGCCGGATCGGAGAGACCCAGTACTTC,CASSGRIGETQYF
.,.,TRBJ1-5,TRBV27,TGTGCCAGCAGTTCCGGGGATTTCCAGCCCCAGCATTTT,CASSSGDFQPQHF
.,.,TRBJ2-7,TRBV3-1,TGTGCCGTCTCAGGGATGGGCGAGCAGTACTTC,CAVSGMGEQYF
.,TRBD1,TRBJ1-1,TRBV12-3/TRBV12-4,TGTGCCAGCAGCACCGGGACAGGCGGTGAAGCTTTCTTT,CASSTGTGGEAFF
.,TRBD1,TRBJ2-7,TRBV4-1,TGCGCCAGCAGCCAACGACAGGGGGCCGAGCAGTACTTC,CASSQRQGAEQYF
few,.,TRBJ1-5,TRBV7-2,TGTGCCAGCAGCTTAGGGGGTAGGCAGCCCCAGCATTTT,CASSLGGRQPQHF
.,.,TRBJ2-6,TRBV5-1,TGCGCCAGCAGCGGAGAATCACAGGGTTCTGGGGCCAACGTCCTGACTTTC,CASSGESQGSGANVLTF
.,TRBD1,TRBJ2-7,TRBV5-1,TGCGCCAGCAGCCAGTACCGGGACAGGGGGTACGAGCAGTACTTC,CASSQYRDRGYEQYF
few,.,TRBJ2-1,TRBV7-9,TGTGCCAGCAGCTTATCAGGACTTTCCTACAATGAGCAGTTCTTC,CASSLSGLSYNEQFF
.,TRBD2,TRBJ2-1,TRBV20-1,TGCAGTGCTCTCTCCGGACTAGCAGGGGTGGAGCAGTTCTTC,CSALSGLAGVEQFF
.,.,TRBJ2-5,TRBV20-1,TGCAGTGCTAGGAACCAAGAGACCCAGTACTTC,CSARNQETQYF
.,.,TRBJ2-5,TRBV7-3,TGTGCCAGCAGCTTAACGGGAGACCCCGAGACCCAGTACTTC,CASSLTGDPETQYF
many,.,TRBJ2-7,TRBV5-1,TGCGCCAGCAGCTCAATCTTAGGTGAGCAGTACTTC,CASSSILGEQYF
.,.,TRBJ2-7,TRBV7-9,TGTGCCAGCTCACTTGCCTGGCCCTACGAGCAGTACTTC,CASSLAWPYEQYF
few,.,TRBJ2-3,TRBV5-1,TGCGCCAGCGGCCAGGGAAGCGCAGATACGCAGTATTTT,CASGQGSADTQYF
.,.,TRBJ2-5,TRBV24-1,TGTGCCACCGGTAACGGGGAGACCCAGTACTTC,CATGNGETQYF
.,.,TRBJ2-2,TRBV6-2/TRBV6-3,TGTGCCAGCAGTTACCCCCCCATAGTCACGGAAGCCCTAACCGGGGAGCTGTTTTTT,CASSYPPIVTEALTGELFF
.,TRBD1,TRBJ2-1,TRBV5-1,TGCGCCAGCAGCTTAAGCGACAGGGTGATCCCCACCACTTACAATGAGCAGTTCTTC,CASSLSDRVIPTTYNEQFF
few,.,TRBJ2-1,TRBV7-9,TGTGCCAGCAGCCTAGTCGCGTGGGGAGCGGACAATGAGCAGTTCTTC,CASSLVAWGADNEQFF
.,.,TRBJ2-7,TRBV20-1,TGCAGTGCACCCCAACTAGTCCTAGATGGAGAGCAGTACTTC,CSAPQLVLDGEQYF
few,.,TRBJ2-5,TRBV6-5,TGTGCCAGCAGTCAAATCCCAGAGACCCAGTACTTC,CASSQIPETQYF
few,.,TRBJ1-2,TRBV29-1,TGCAGCGTAGGACAGTCTGATGGCTACACCTTC,CSVGQSDGYTF